This T cell receptor (beta chain) was retrieved from a study of blood T cell repertoires in COVID-19. Overall study: From T cells, B-cell-depleted T cells, or PBMCs came the material, which was cDNA or gDNA.

Profiling relied on immunoSEQ multiplex PCR, and the TCRdb table lists in-frame clones only, not all of them. The sample holds about 120,000 clones, 85% seen once. Germline V gene data show CDR1 as SQVTM and CDR2 as ANQGSEA. This CDR3 is built from 14 residues. V lost 1 base to trimming and J lost 4 bases, with 13 bases between them. The sample consisted of peripheral blood. This clonotype was sampled from a human donor in a cohort sampled during active COVID-19. The rearrangement uses TRBV29-1 and TRBJ1-1; no reliable D call. The CDR3 bases are TGCAGCGTTGAAGTACGTAGGAGTATCACTGAAGCTTTCTTT. Encoded protein: CSVEVRRSITEAFF.